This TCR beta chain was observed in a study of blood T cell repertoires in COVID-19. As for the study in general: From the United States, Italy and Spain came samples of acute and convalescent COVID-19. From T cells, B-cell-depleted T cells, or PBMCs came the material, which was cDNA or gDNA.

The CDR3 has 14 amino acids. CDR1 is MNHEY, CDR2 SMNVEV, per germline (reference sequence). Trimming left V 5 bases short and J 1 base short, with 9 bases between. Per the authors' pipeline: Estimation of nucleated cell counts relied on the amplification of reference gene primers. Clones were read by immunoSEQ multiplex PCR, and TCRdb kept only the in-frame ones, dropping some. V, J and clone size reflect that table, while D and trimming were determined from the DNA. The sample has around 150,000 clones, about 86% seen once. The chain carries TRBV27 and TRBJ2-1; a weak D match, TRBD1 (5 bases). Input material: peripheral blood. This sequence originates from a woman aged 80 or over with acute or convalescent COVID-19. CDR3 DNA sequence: TGTGCCAGCAGTACAGGATATTCCTACAATGAGCAGTTCTTC. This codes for CASSTGYSYNEQFF.